The following is a T cell receptor beta chain sequence with its context. This entry comes from a study of blood T cell repertoires in COVID-19. Overall study: Sites in the United States, Italy and Spain provided acute and convalescent COVID-19 samples. Nucleic acid was either cDNA or gDNA, and it came from T cells, B-cell-depleted T cells, or PBMCs.

Sequencing used immunoSEQ multiplex PCR; TCRdb keeps in-frame clones, though not all of them. Among roughly 150,000 clones listed, approximately 80% were seen once. Assignments of participants to cohorts depended upon their own reported clinical history. Exposed volunteers were people who met a COVID-19 case within 2 weeks before study entry. Input material: PBMCs or T cells enriched from blood (not recorded which). The receptor was derived from a man in his sixties or seventies who had been exposed to COVID-19.

The CDR3 spells CASSPDRSYNEQFF. DNA of the CDR3: TGTGCCAGCTCCCCGGACAGGTCCTACAATGAGCAGTTCTTC. The chain has TRBV18 and TRBJ2-1; 7 positions match TRBD1. CDR1 is KGHSH and CDR2 is LQKENI in the germline V gene. The CDR3 runs to 14 residues. The V segment lost 6 bases and the J segment 1 base; nucleotides outside the gene matches: 3.